Below are 27 T cell receptor beta chains sequenced from a single sample in a study of blood T cell repertoires in COVID-19. TCRdb's table, derived via immunoSEQ multiplex PCR, lists solely in-frame clones and lacks some. The table records some 150,000 clones, about four fifths of them present only once. Sequenced input: peripheral blood. The receptors originated from a woman aged 55-70 years with acute or convalescent COVID-19.

The genes are TRBV18 and TRBJ1-1; weak D call: TRBD1 (6 bases). This CDR3 contains 13 residues. The V gene lost 3 bases and the J gene lost 5 bases, with 10 bases spanning the gap. Germline CDR1 is KGHSH and CDR2 is LQKENI. CDR3 sequence: CASSPKGGTEAFF. The CDR3 nucleotides are TGTGCCAGCTCACCTAAGGGGGGGACTGAAGCTTTCTTT. Based on the CDR3 plus reference TRBV18 and TRBJ1-1, the full variable domain is NAGVMQNPRHLVRRRGQEARLRCSPMKGHSHVYWYRQLPEEGLKFMVYLQKENIIDESGMPKERFSAEFPKEGPSILRIQQVVRGDSAAYFCASSPKGGTEAFFGQGTRLTVV.

The chain uses TRBV4-2 and TRBJ2-3; D may be TRBD2 (5 bases). CDR3 length equals 15 residues. V was cut by 4 bases and J by 0 bases, with 11 bases left in between. Germline assignment: CDR1 LGHNA and CDR2 YNFKEQ. CDR3: CASSPETTSTDTQYF. For the CDR3, the DNA is TGTGCCAGCAGCCCGGAGACTACTAGCACAGATACGCAGTATTTT.

This rearrangement joins TRBV30 to TRBJ2-2; 7 bases map to TRBD2. Germline V gene lookup returns CDR1 GTSNPN and CDR2 SVGIG (reference sequence). The junction had 4 bases not matched to a gene; V was cut back by 2 bases and J by 1 base. The CDR3 is 15 amino acids. The CDR3: CAWSRWGGNTGELFF. CDR3 DNA sequence: TGTGCCTGGAGTCGCTGGGGGGGGAACACCGGGGAGCTGTTTTTT.

The V gene is TRBV11-2, the J gene TRBJ2-3; maybe TRBD2 (6 bases). The CDR3 loop spans 15 amino acids. Trimming pared 0 bases from V and 1 base from J, leaving 8 bases between. The germline V gene has CDR1 SGHAT and CDR2 FQNNGV. The CDR3 loop is CASSLEASGTDTQYF. DNA for the CDR3: TGTGCCAGCAGCTTAGAGGCTAGCGGCACAGATACGCAGTATTTT.

The chain is built from TRBV19 and TRBJ1-6; 7 bases fit TRBD1. Germline V lookup: CDR1 LNHDA, CDR2 SQIVND (reference sequence). This CDR3 is built from 14 residues. The junction had 4 bases not matched to a gene; V was cut back by 5 bases and J by 6 bases. CDR3 nucleotides: TGTGCCAGTAGTGGGGACAGAGCTAATTCACCCCTCCACTTT. This gives the protein CASSGDRANSPLHF.

This clone was counted once. The CDR3 loop is CASSSPGTGLLTQHF. In nucleotides, the CDR3 is TGTGCCAGCAGCTCACCCGGGACAGGGCTTTTAACCCAGCATTTT. V is TRBV5-4 and J is TRBJ1-5; 9 positions agree with TRBD1. The CDR3 contains 15 residues. The V and J ends lost 3 bases and 11 bases, in that order; junction bases with no gene match: 12. Germline V gene lookup returns CDR1 SGHNT and CDR2 YYREEE (reference sequence).

The genes are TRBV7-6 and TRBJ2-5, with D possibly being TRBD1 (6 bases). V lost 3 bases to trimming and J lost 2 bases, with 10 bases between them. The CDR3 spans 14 residues. CDR1 is SGHVS, CDR2 FNYEAQ, per germline. The CDR3 loop is CASSFTGSQETQYF. The CDR3 nucleotides read TGTGCCAGCAGCTTTACAGGGAGTCAAGAGACCCAGTACTTC.

This clone showed up just a few times. This chain uses TRBV11-1 with TRBJ1-1; tentatively, D is TRBD1 (6 bases). V was cut by 5 bases and J by 2 bases, with 18 bases left in between. This CDR3 comprises 16 residues. Germline-derived CDR1 and CDR2 are SGHAT and FQDESV (reference sequence). The CDR3 sequence: CASSPQAFGGNTEAFF. The CDR3 coding sequence is TGTGCCAGCAGCCCGCAAGCTTTTGGGGGCAACACTGAAGCTTTCTTT.

The chain has TRBV9 and TRBJ2-1, with 7 bases matching TRBD1. Germline lookup yields CDR1 SGDLS and CDR2 YYNGEE. The CDR3 runs to 18 residues. V dropped 3 bases and J dropped 2; count of bases not matched to a gene: 14. CDR3 loop: CASSAGQNNDRAYNEQFF. The CDR3 bases are TGTGCCAGCAGCGCCGGACAAAACAATGACAGGGCCTACAATGAGCAGTTCTTC.

The genes are TRBV2 and TRBJ1-2, with D perhaps TRBD1 (5 bases). CDR1 and CDR2 from the germline V gene are SNHLY and FYNNEI. V dropped 7 bases and J dropped 4 bases, with 10 bases sitting between them. The CDR3 length is 12 residues. The CDR3 reads CASTWGVYGYTF. DNA for the CDR3: TGTGCCAGCACTTGGGGGGTCTATGGCTACACCTTC.

V and J are TRBV7-9 and TRBJ2-1; TRBD2 matches at 8 bases. Losses at the gene ends were 5 bases for V and 8 bases for J; bases not matched to a gene: 11. Germline values: CDR1 SEHNR, CDR2 FQNEAQ (reference sequence). This CDR3 region has 15 residues. The CDR3 nucleotides read TGTGCCAGCAGCCCCCAGGAGCGGGGGCTGGATGAGCAGTTCTTC. Its protein product is CASSPQERGLDEQFF. The full variable domain, completed using reference TRBV7-9 and TRBJ2-1, is DTGVSQNPRHKITKRGQNVTFRCDPISEHNRLYWYRQTLGQGPEFLTYFQNEAQLEKSRLLSDRFSAERPKGSFSTLEIQRTEQGDSAMYLCASSPQERGLDEQFFGPGTRLTVL.

The chain has TRBV6-1 and TRBJ2-4; 14 nucleotides align to TRBD2. The germline V gene encodes CDR1 MNHNS and CDR2 SASEGT. Trimming cost V 2 bases and J 1 base; bases outside gene matches: 7. The CDR3 is 19 amino acids. This chain's CDR3 is CASSERGTSGGGAKNIQYF. CDR3 nucleotide sequence: TGTGCCAGCAGTGAACGAGGGACTAGCGGGGGCGGGGCCAAAAACATTCAGTACTTC.

The rearrangement links TRBV27 to TRBJ1-4, with unresolved D. The CDR3 totals 16 residues. CDR1 and CDR2 from the germline V gene are MNHEY and SMNVEV (reference sequence). Trimming removed 5 bases at V and 0 bases at J, with 13 bases between. CDR3 in amino acids: CASSIIRRATNEKLFF. CDR3 nucleotides: TGTGCCAGCAGTATCATAAGACGGGCAACTAATGAAAAACTGTTTTTT.

This chain joins TRBV5-1 and TRBJ1-2; the match to TRBD1 covers 10 bases. This CDR3 comprises 14 residues. The V segment lost 5 bases and the J segment 4 bases; nucleotides outside the gene matches: 5. Germline CDR1 SGHRS, CDR2 YFSETQ. The CDR3 loop is CASSLTGGSYGYTF. Written as DNA, the CDR3 is TGCGCCAGCAGTTTGACAGGGGGCAGCTATGGCTACACCTTC.

This clone was detected a few times. J is TRBJ2-1 and V is TRBV24-1; 9 nucleotides line up with TRBD1. Germline-derived CDR1 and CDR2 are KGHDR and SFDVKD. Trimming at V came to 4 bases and at J to 2 bases, leaving 5 bases not matched to a gene. This CDR3 spans 16 amino acids. The CDR3 region has the DNA TGTGCCACCAGTGACTCGACAGGGGGTACCTACAATGAGCAGTTCTTC. This encodes CATSDSTGGTYNEQFF.

The chain uses TRBV27 and TRBJ2-2; TRBD1 matches 10 bases. Germline lookup yields CDR1 MNHEY and CDR2 SMNVEV (reference sequence). The ends lost 4 bases at V and 3 bases at J; junction bases unmatched: 11. CDR3 length: 18 amino acids. The CDR3 coding sequence is TGTGCCAGCAGTTCAGTGTACCCGGGACAGGGGTACACCGGGGAGCTGTTTTTT. It translates to CASSSVYPGQGYTGELFF.

The rearrangement joins TRBV7-3 to TRBJ2-1; TRBD2 matches 8 bases. The CDR3 is 16 residues long. Germline values: CDR1 SGHTA, CDR2 FQGTGA. The J segment lost 4 bases and the V segment lost 2 bases, leaving 7 bases of the junction unmatched. The CDR3 nucleotides are TGTGCCAGCAGCTTAGTAGCTAGCGGGCAATACAATGAGCAGTTCTTC. This sequence encodes CASSLVASGQYNEQFF.

The rearrangement joins TRBV14 to TRBJ1-1; D is uncertain. The germline CDR1 and CDR2 sequences are SGHDN and FVKESK. The V end lost 1 base, the J end lost 7 bases, and 16 bases lay between the germline ends. The CDR3 has 15 residues. Here the CDR3 DNA reads TGTGCCAGCAGCCAAGTGGTAGGAGGTTCAGTTGAAGCTTTCTTT. This codes for CASSQVVGGSVEAFF.

This clone appeared a single time. The CDR3 DNA follows: TGCGCCAGCAGTCCCCTCGTACGGGACAGTGAATCAGCTAACTATGGCTACACCTTC. Its translation is CASSPLVRDSESANYGYTF. This rearrangement joins TRBV23-1 to TRBJ1-2; 7 positions agree with TRBD1. TRBV23-1 is recorded as an ORF, its role being uncertain. V trimming: 4 bases; J trimming: 0 bases; junction bases outside the gene matches: 17. The CDR3 runs 19 residues.

The chain uses TRBV3-1 (or the pseudogene TRBV3-2) and TRBJ2-5; 8 bases map to TRBD2. Trimming cost V 1 base and J 4 bases; bases outside gene matches: 8. This CDR3 is built from 16 residues. Germline lookup yields CDR1 LGHDT and CDR2 YNNKEL (reference sequence). CDR3 in amino acids: CASSQGNGGAGETQYF. In DNA form, the CDR3 reads TGTGCCAGCAGCCAAGGCAACGGGGGGGCAGGAGAGACCCAGTACTTC.

This chain connects TRBV29-1 to TRBJ2-7, with a possible D match to TRBD1 (5 bases). Trimming cost V 6 bases and J 2 bases, with 8 bases left between them. CDR3 length: 11 residues. Germline CDR1 SQVTM, CDR2 ANQGSEA. The chain's CDR3 is CSVVDTYEQYF. In nucleotides, the CDR3 is TGCAGCGTCGTGGACACCTACGAGCAGTACTTC.

V and J are TRBV19 and TRBJ1-1; D unclear. V gave up 4 bases and J gave up 1 base, with 16 bases separating them. From germline, CDR1 is LNHDA and CDR2 SQIVND (reference sequence). The CDR3 is 16 residues long. CDR3 nucleotide sequence: TGTGCCAGTAGTACCCCCTCAGCGTTCTCGAACACTGAAGCTTTCTTT. This translates into CASSTPSAFSNTEAFF.

The chain recombines TRBV24-1 with TRBJ2-3; possibly TRBD1 for D (6 bases). This CDR3 comprises 14 residues. The germline V and J ends were trimmed by 3 bases and 8 bases, with 14 bases remaining between them. Germline CDR1 reads KGHDR; CDR2 reads SFDVKD. The CDR3 region is CATSDPLTGTTQYF. The CDR3 DNA sequence: TGTGCCACCAGTGATCCCCTCACAGGGACTACGCAGTATTTT.

The chain has TRBV18 and TRBJ1-6; 11 bases agree with TRBD1. With 8 bases clipped from V and 8 bases from J, the junction kept 2 bases outside the gene matches. Germline CDR1 and CDR2: KGHSH and LQKENI. The CDR3 runs 13 residues. The CDR3 region is CASQGQGDSPLHF. In nucleotides, the CDR3 is TGTGCCAGCCAGGGACAGGGGGATTCACCCCTCCACTTT.

Only one count was recorded for this clone. V gene TRBV12-3 or TRBV12-4 combines with J gene TRBJ2-2; TRBD1 matches 7 bases. J was trimmed by 5 bases and V by 6 bases; bases with no gene match: 3. This CDR3 region has 13 residues. The CDR3 DNA is TGTGCCAGCAGACCGACAGGGACCGGGGAGCTGTTTTTT. Its translation is CASRPTGTGELFF.

The chain is built from TRBV7-2 and TRBJ2-1, with 12 bases fitting TRBD2. Germline CDR1 is SGHTA and CDR2 is FQGNSA. The CDR3 is made up of 15 amino acids. Trimming removed 1 base from V and 7 bases from J; junction bases left unmatched: 2. CDR3 amino acids: CASSLGGTSGNEQFF. CDR3 DNA sequence: TGTGCCAGCAGCTTAGGGGGGACTAGCGGGAATGAGCAGTTCTTC.

The chain couples TRBV7-3 to TRBJ2-3; a possible D gene is TRBD2 (6 bases). The germline V gene encodes CDR1 SGHTA and CDR2 FQGTGA. Trimming took off 5 bases at V and 6 bases at J, with 15 bases between the two ends. This CDR3 region has 14 residues. Here the CDR3 DNA reads TGTGCCAGCAGCCTAGGGACTGGGGGGGATACGCAGTATTTT. Encoded protein: CASSLGTGGDTQYF.